What follows describes a single T cell receptor beta chain. The antigen remains unidentified. TCRdb reprocessed the RT-PCR reads with MiXCR, giving one entry per CDR3 protein. The repertoire holds fewer than 550,000 distinct CDR3 sequences, less than 30% seen once, with about 1.9% in the top ten. These data belong to a study of response to subunit inactivated influenza vaccine. Study results and caveats: There was a suggestion from the authors that each seasonal influenza vaccination recruits few new T cells.

CDR3 length: 14 amino acids. Germline V gene sequence: CDR1 ENHRY, CDR2 SYGVKD. Trimming removed 7 bases from V and 2 bases from J; junction bases left unmatched: 5. The chain joins TRBV10-3 to TRBJ2-3; 8 bases are a match to TRBD2. The clonotype originates from a man in his forties or fifties who received an inactivated influenza vaccine. The sequences come from CD4+ T cells sorted from PBMCs, collected less than 6 days after vaccination. The CDR3 nucleotides read TGTGCCATCAACCCGGGACTAGTCACAGATACGCAGTATTTT. Residues: CAINPGLVTDTQYF.